The rows below give T cell receptor beta chains drawn from one sample of a study of identical twins. TCRdb independently ran MiXCR on the 5' RACE reads; one entry per CDR3 protein. The data hold 450,000 or so distinct CDR3 sequences, with approximately 25% observed a single time. These data were also reused for a study on T cells expressing NK-cell markers.

Sequencing was done on a sample of CD4+ T cells sorted from blood. The source is a woman under 30 in good health. The CDR3 runs from the conserved cysteine through the conserved F or W. Fields, in order: J gene, V gene, CDR3 length, D gene, clone size, CDR3 protein, CDR3 DNA. D genes are given only for firm matches. Clone size is not always given. Where it is, it says once, few, many or a class for expanded clones.

J gene: TRBJ1-1
V gene: TRBV5-1
CDR3 length: 15
D gene: -
clone size: -
CDR3 protein: CASSLEFGGPTEAFF
CDR3 DNA: TGCGCCAGCAGCTTGGAGTTTGGGGGGCCCACTGAAGCTTTCTTT

J gene: TRBJ1-1
V gene: TRBV12-3/TRBV12-4
CDR3 length: 13
D gene: -
clone size: -
CDR3 protein: CASSPFQGTEAFF
CDR3 DNA: TGTGCCAGCAGTCCCTTTCAAGGTACTGAAGCTTTCTTT

J gene: TRBJ2-2
V gene: TRBV20-1
CDR3 length: 14
D gene: TRBD1
clone size: many
CDR3 protein: CSAGRQGSTGELFF
CDR3 DNA: TGCAGTGCTGGTAGACAGGGAAGCACCGGGGAGCTGTTTTTT

J gene: TRBJ1-1
V gene: TRBV3-1
CDR3 length: 15
D gene: TRBD1
clone size: few
CDR3 protein: CASSQTGGAGTEAFF
CDR3 DNA: TGTGCCAGCAGCCAAACAGGGGGCGCAGGAACTGAAGCTTTCTTT

J gene: TRBJ2-1
V gene: TRBV3-1
CDR3 length: 13
D gene: -
clone size: -
CDR3 protein: CASSQDIANEQFF
CDR3 DNA: TGTGCCAGCAGCCAAGATATCGCCAATGAGCAGTTCTTC

J gene: TRBJ2-1
V gene: TRBV6-5
CDR3 length: 16
D gene: TRBD2
clone size: few
CDR3 protein: CASTSGAGGPYNEQFF
CDR3 DNA: TGTGCCAGCACTTCTGGAGCGGGGGGCCCCTACAATGAGCAGTTCTTC

J gene: TRBJ2-7
V gene: TRBV5-1
CDR3 length: 15
D gene: TRBD1
clone size: few
CDR3 protein: CASSLWDRRSYEQYF
CDR3 DNA: TGCGCCAGCAGCTTGTGGGACAGACGATCCTACGAGCAGTACTTC

J gene: TRBJ1-1
V gene: TRBV20-1
CDR3 length: 15
D gene: -
clone size: -
CDR3 protein: CSAREVLGWDTEAFF
CDR3 DNA: TGCAGTGCTAGAGAGGTTCTCGGATGGGACACTGAAGCTTTCTTT

J gene: TRBJ1-2
V gene: TRBV9
CDR3 length: 14
D gene: -
clone size: -
CDR3 protein: CASSVYTGRVRYTF
CDR3 DNA: TGTGCCAGCAGCGTATACACAGGGCGGGTACGCTACACCTTC

J gene: TRBJ2-1
V gene: TRBV20-1
CDR3 length: 12
D gene: -
clone size: -
CDR3 protein: CSARGQVDEQFF
CDR3 DNA: TGCAGTGCTAGAGGGCAGGTGGATGAGCAGTTCTTC

J gene: TRBJ2-3
V gene: TRBV10-3
CDR3 length: 12
D gene: TRBD1
clone size: few
CDR3 protein: CAATGGTDTQYF
CDR3 DNA: TGTGCCGCCACAGGGGGCACAGATACGCAGTATTTT

J gene: TRBJ2-3
V gene: TRBV4-1
CDR3 length: 16
D gene: -
clone size: -
CDR3 protein: CASSQDRGRSTDTQYF
CDR3 DNA: TGCGCCAGCAGCCAAGATCGGGGTAGAAGCACAGATACGCAGTATTTT

J gene: TRBJ1-3
V gene: TRBV5-1
CDR3 length: 15
D gene: -
clone size: -
CDR3 protein: CASSREASSGNTIYF
CDR3 DNA: TGCGCCAGCAGCCGAGAGGCGAGCTCTGGAAACACCATATATTTT

J gene: TRBJ2-7
V gene: TRBV5-1
CDR3 length: 15
D gene: -
clone size: once
CDR3 protein: CASSPGALRLHEQYF
CDR3 DNA: TGCGCCAGCAGCCCCGGTGCCCTCCGGCTCCACGAGCAGTACTTC

J gene: TRBJ2-7
V gene: TRBV18
CDR3 length: 13
D gene: -
clone size: -
CDR3 protein: CASSAIGQYEQYF
CDR3 DNA: TGTGCCAGCTCAGCGATAGGACAGTACGAGCAGTACTTC

J gene: TRBJ1-2
V gene: TRBV29-1
CDR3 length: 12
D gene: -
clone size: -
CDR3 protein: CSVRGEAYGYTF
CDR3 DNA: TGCAGCGTTAGGGGAGAAGCCTATGGCTACACCTTC

J gene: TRBJ2-2
V gene: TRBV9
CDR3 length: 15
D gene: -
clone size: -
CDR3 protein: CASSVTGAQAGELFF
CDR3 DNA: TGTGCCAGCAGCGTCACCGGGGCCCAAGCAGGGGAGCTGTTTTTT

J gene: TRBJ1-5
V gene: TRBV5-1
CDR3 length: 15
D gene: -
clone size: few
CDR3 protein: CASSAVPGRNQPQHF
CDR3 DNA: TGCGCCAGCAGCGCCGTGCCGGGCCGCAATCAGCCCCAGCATTTT

J gene: TRBJ1-1
V gene: TRBV3-2
CDR3 length: 15
D gene: -
clone size: -
CDR3 protein: CACCPNRDRGTEAFF
CDR3 DNA: TGTGCCTGCTGCCCGAACCGCGACAGGGGAACTGAAGCTTTCTTT

J gene: TRBJ1-1
V gene: TRBV29-1
CDR3 length: 15
D gene: -
clone size: -
CDR3 protein: CSVAPQGYVDTEAFF
CDR3 DNA: TGCAGCGTAGCACCCCAGGGTTATGTTGACACTGAAGCTTTCTTT

J gene: TRBJ2-5
V gene: TRBV12-3/TRBV12-4
CDR3 length: 14
D gene: TRBD1
clone size: -
CDR3 protein: CASSPGQWKETQYF
CDR3 DNA: TGTGCCAGCAGTCCGGGACAGTGGAAAGAGACCCAGTACTTC

J gene: TRBJ2-7
V gene: TRBV12-3/TRBV12-4
CDR3 length: 15
D gene: TRBD2
clone size: few
CDR3 protein: CASRARSGPSYEQYF
CDR3 DNA: TGTGCCAGCAGGGCCCGTAGCGGGCCGTCATACGAGCAGTACTTC